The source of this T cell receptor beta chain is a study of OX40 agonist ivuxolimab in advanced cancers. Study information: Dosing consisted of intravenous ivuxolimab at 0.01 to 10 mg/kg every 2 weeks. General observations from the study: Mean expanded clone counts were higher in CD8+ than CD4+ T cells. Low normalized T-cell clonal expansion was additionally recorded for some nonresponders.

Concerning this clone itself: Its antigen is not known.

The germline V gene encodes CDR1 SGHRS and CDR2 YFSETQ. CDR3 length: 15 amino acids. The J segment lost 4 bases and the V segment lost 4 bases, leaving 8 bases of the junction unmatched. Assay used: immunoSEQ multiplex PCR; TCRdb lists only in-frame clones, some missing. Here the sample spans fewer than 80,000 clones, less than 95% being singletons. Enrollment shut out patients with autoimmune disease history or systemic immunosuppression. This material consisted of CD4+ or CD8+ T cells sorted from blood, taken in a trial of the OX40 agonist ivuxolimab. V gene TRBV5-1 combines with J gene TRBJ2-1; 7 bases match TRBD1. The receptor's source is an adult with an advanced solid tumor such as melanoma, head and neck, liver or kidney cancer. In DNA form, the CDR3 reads TGCGCCAGCAGCGCAGGGACAGACCAATACAATGAGCAGTTCTTC. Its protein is CASSAGTDQYNEQFF. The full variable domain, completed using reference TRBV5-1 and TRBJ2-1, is KAGVTQTPRYLIKTRGQQVTLSCSPISGHRSVSWYQQTPGQGLQFLFEYFSETQRNKGNFPGRFSGRQFSNSRSEMNVSTLELGDSALYLCASSAGTDQYNEQFFGPGTRLTVL.